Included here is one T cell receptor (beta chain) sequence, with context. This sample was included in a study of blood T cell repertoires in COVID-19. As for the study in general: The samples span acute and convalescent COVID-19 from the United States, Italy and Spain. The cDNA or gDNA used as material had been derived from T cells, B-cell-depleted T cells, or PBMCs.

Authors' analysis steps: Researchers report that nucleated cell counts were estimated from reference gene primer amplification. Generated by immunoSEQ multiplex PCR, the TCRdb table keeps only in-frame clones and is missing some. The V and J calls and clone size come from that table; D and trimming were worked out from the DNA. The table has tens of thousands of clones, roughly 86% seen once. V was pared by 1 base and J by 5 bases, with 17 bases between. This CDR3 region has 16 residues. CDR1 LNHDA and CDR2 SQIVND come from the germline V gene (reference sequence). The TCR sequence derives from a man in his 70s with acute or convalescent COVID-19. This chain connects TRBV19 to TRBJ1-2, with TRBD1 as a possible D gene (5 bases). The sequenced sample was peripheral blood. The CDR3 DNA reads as TGTGCCAGTAGTATAGCCCGGGGGACTCAAGGATATGGCTACACCTTC. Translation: CASSIARGTQGYGYTF.